This TCR beta chain was recovered during a study of T cells in women clearing cervical HPV infection. Study-level background: Case blood drawn at lesion detection; control blood after infection cleared.

As concerns this clone: Coverage ceases 3 residues before the CDR3 finishes, and the germline J gene fills in the end.

Genomic DNA, averaging about 1,200 ng per sample, yielded TCR beta CDR3 via immunoSEQ. TCRdb's copy holds only in-frame clones and misses some; the assay was immunoSEQ multiplex PCR. The sample includes tens of thousands of clones. The CDR3 runs to 12 residues. CDR1 is LNHDA, CDR2 SQIVND, per germline (reference sequence). V was trimmed by 10 bases and J by 7 bases, leaving 16 bases between them. The V call is TRBV19, the J call TRBJ1-2, with D tentatively TRBD1 (5 bases). The clonotype originates from a woman aged 18 to 75 with a cervical HPV16 infection that either progressed to CIN3+ or cleared (not recorded which). Sequenced material: blood buffy coat. The sequenced CDR3 bases are TGTGCCATCACAGGAGGCCTCGGTGGC. Protein: CAITGGLGG. The whole CDR3 sequence is CAITGGLGGYTF.